This T cell receptor beta chain was recorded in a study of shared clonotypes between healthy human individuals. Study conclusions and caveats: Generally, naive subsets (rather than memory subsets) showed larger estimated richness.

The method was immunoSEQ multiplex PCR; TCRdb's version includes in-frame clones alone and lacks a portion of them. This sample has roughly 1 million clones, with about 80% found just once. As for this clone: Its antigen is as yet unknown.

V trimming: 6 bases; J trimming: 4 bases; junction bases outside the gene matches: 9. Per germline, CDR1 MNHNS and CDR2 SASEGT. This CDR3 has 14 residues. The source of this sequence is a man younger than 35 in good health. Some clones in this sample may be carry-over from other donors' samples. The chain joins TRBV6-1 to TRBJ2-7; 7 bases align to TRBD2. The sample was memory CD4+ T cells from PBMCs. Noted subset: CD45RA-negative fraction. The CDR3 loop is CASRGRGGVYEQYF. CDR3 DNA sequence: TGTGCCAGCAGGGGCCGGGGAGGGGTATACGAGCAGTACTTC.